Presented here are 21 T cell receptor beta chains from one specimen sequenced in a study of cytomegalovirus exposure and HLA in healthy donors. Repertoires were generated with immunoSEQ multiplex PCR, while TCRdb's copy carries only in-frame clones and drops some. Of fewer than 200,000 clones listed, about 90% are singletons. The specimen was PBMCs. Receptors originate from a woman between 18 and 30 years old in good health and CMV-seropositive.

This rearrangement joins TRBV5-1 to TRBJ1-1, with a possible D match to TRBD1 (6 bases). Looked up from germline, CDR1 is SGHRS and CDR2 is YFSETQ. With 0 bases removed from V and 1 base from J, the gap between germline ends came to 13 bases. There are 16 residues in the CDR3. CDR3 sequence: CASSLALTGQNTEAFF. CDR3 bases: TGCGCCAGCAGCTTGGCACTGACAGGCCAGAACACTGAAGCTTTCTTT.

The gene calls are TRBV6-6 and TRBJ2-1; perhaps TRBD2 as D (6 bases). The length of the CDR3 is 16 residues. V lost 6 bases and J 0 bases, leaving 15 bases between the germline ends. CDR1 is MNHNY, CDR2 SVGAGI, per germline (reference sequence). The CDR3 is CASRPGDWSSYNEQFF. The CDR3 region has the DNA TGTGCCAGCAGACCCGGGGACTGGAGCTCCTACAATGAGCAGTTCTTC.

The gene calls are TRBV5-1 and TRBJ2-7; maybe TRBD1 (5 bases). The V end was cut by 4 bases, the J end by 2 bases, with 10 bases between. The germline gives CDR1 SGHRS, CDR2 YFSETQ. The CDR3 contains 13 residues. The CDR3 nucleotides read TGCGCCAGCAGCCCGGACACAACCTACGAGCAGTACTTC. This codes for CASSPDTTYEQYF.

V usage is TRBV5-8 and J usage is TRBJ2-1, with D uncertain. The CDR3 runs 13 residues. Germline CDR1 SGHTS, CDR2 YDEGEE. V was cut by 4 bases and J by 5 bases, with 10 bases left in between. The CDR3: CASSLRRHNEQFF. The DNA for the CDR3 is TGTGCCAGCAGCCTACGCCGCCACAATGAGCAGTTCTTC.

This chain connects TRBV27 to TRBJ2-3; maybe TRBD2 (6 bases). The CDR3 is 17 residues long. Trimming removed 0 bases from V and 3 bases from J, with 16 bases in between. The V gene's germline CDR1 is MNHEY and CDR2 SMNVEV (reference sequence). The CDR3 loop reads CASSLSAWLALTDTQYF. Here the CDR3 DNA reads TGTGCCAGCAGTTTATCGGCTTGGCTAGCGCTGACAGATACGCAGTATTTT.

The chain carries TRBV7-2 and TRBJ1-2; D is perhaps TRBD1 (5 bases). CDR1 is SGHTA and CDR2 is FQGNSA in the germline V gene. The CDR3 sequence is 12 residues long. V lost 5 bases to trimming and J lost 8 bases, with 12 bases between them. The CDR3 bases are TGTGCCAGCAGCCTTAGTACAGGCGGCTACACCTTC. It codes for CASSLSTGGYTF.

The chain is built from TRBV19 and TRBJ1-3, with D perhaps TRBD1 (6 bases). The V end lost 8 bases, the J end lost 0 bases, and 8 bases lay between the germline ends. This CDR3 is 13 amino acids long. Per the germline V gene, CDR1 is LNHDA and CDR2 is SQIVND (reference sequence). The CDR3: CASSDSSGNTIYF. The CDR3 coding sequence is TGTGCCAGTTCGGACAGCTCTGGAAACACCATATATTTT. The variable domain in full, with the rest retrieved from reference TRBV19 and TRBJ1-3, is DGGITQSPKYLFRKEGQNVTLSCEQNLNHDAMYWYRQDPGQGLRLIYYSQIVNDFQKGDIAEGYSVSREKKESFPLTVTSAQKNPTAFYLCASSDSSGNTIYFGEGSWLTVV.

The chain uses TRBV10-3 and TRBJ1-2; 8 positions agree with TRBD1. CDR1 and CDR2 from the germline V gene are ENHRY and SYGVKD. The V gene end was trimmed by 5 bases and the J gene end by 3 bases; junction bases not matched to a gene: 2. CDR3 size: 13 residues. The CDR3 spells CAISQDRDYGYTF. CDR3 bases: TGTGCCATCAGTCAGGACAGGGACTATGGCTACACCTTC.

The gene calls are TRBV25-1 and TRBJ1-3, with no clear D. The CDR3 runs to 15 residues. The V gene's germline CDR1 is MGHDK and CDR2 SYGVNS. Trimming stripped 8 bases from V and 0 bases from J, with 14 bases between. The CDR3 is CASSFPLSSGNTIYF. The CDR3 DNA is TGTGCCAGCTCCTTCCCTCTGAGCTCTGGAAACACCATATATTTT.

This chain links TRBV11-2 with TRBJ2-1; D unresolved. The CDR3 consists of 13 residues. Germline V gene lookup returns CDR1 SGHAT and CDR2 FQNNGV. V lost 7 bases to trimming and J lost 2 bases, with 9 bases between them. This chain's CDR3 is CASTRATYNEQFF. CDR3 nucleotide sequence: TGTGCCAGCACCCGAGCCACCTACAATGAGCAGTTCTTC.

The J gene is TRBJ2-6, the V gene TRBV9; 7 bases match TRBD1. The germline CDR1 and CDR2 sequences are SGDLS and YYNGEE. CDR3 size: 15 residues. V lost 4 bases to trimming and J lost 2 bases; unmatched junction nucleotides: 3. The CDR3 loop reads CASSPTGTGANVLTF. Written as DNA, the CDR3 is TGTGCCAGCAGCCCGACAGGGACTGGGGCCAACGTCCTGACTTTC.

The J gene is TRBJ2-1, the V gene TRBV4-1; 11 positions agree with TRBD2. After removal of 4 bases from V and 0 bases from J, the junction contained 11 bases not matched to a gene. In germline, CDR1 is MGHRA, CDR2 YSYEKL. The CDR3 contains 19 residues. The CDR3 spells CASSREGPGLAASYNEQFF. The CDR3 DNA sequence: TGCGCCAGCAGCCGCGAGGGACCGGGACTAGCGGCCTCCTACAATGAGCAGTTCTTC.

The CDR3 bases are TGCGCCAGCAGCACCCACAAGACTAGCGGGAAAACCTACGAGCAGTACTTC. It yields the protein CASSTHKTSGKTYEQYF. V is TRBV5-1 and J is TRBJ2-7; 11 bases agree with TRBD2. CDR3 length: 17 residues. V lost 4 bases to trimming and J lost 2 bases; unmatched junction nucleotides: 11. CDR1 is SGHRS and CDR2 is YFSETQ in the germline V gene.

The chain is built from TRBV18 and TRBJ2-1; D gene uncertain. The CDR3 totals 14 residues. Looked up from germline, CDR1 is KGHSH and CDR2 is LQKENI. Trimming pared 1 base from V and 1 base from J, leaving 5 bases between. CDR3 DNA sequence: TGTGCCAGCTCACCACATCAGTCCTACAATGAGCAGTTCTTC. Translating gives CASSPHQSYNEQFF.

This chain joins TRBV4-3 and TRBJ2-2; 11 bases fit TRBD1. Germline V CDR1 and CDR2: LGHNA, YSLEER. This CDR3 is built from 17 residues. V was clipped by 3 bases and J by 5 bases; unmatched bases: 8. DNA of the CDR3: TGCGCCAGCAGCCATGATGGACAGGGGGCGTGGACCGGGGAGCTGTTTTTT. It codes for CASSHDGQGAWTGELFF.

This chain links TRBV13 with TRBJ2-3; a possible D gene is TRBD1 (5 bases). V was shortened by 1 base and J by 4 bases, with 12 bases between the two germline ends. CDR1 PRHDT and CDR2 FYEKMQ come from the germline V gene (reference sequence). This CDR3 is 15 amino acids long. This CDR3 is CASSLEGRAPDTQYF. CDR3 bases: TGTGCCAGCAGCTTAGAGGGCAGGGCCCCAGATACGCAGTATTTT.

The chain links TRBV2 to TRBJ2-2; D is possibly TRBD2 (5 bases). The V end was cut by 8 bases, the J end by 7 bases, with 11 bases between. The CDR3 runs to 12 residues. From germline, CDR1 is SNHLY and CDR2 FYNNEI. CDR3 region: CASEEDGGELFF. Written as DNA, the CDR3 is TGTGCCAGCGAGGAGGATGGCGGGGAGCTGTTTTTT.

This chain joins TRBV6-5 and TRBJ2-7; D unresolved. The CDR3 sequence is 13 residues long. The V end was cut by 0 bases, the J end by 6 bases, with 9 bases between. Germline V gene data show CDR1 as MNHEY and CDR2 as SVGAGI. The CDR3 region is CASSYSSRSEQYF. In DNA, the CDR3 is TGTGCCAGCAGTTACTCGTCCCGTTCCGAGCAGTACTTC.

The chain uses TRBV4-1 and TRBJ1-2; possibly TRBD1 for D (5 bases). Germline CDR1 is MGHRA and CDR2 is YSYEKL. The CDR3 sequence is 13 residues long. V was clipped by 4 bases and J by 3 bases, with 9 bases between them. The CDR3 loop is CASSRGTDYGYTF. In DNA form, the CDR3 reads TGCGCCAGCAGCCGCGGGACCGACTATGGCTACACCTTC.

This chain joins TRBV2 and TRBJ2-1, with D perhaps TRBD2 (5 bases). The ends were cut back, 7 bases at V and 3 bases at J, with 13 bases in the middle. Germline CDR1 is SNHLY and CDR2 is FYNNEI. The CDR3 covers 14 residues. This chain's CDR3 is CASKGGLNYNEQFF. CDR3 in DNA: TGTGCCAGCAAGGGCGGACTGAACTACAATGAGCAGTTCTTC. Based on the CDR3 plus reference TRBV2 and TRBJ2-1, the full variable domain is EPEVTQTPSHQVTQMGQEVILRCVPISNHLYFYWYRQILGQKVEFLVSFYNNEISEKSEIFDDQFSVERPDGSNFTLKIRSTKLEDSAMYFCASKGGLNYNEQFFGPGTRLTVL.

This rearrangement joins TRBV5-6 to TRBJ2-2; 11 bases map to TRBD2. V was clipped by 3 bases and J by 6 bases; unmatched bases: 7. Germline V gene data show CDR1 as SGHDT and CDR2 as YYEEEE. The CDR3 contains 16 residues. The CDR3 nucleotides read TGTGCCAGCAGCTCGATTAGCGGGAGGGCCGCCGGGGAGCTGTTTTTT. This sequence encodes CASSSISGRAAGELFF.